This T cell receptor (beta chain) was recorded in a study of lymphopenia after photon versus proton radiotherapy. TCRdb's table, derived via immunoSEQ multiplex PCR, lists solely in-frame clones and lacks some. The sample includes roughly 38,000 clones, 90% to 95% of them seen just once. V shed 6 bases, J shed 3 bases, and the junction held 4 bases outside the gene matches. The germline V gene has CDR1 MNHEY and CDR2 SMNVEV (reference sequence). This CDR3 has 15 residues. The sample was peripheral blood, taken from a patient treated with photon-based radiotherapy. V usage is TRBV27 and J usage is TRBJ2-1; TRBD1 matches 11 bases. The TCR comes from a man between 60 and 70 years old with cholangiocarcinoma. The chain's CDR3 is CASSDGTGGYNEQFF. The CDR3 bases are TGTGCCAGCAGCGACGGGACAGGGGGCTACAATGAGCAGTTCTTC.